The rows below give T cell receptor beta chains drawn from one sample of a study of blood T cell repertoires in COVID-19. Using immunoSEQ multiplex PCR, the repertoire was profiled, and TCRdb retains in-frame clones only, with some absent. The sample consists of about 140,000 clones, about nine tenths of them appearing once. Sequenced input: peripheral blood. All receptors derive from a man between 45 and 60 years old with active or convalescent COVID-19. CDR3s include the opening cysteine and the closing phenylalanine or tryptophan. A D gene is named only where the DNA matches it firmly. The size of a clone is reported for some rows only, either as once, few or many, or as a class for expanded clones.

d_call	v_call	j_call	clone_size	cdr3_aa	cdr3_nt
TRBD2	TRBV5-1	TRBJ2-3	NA	CASSLEPSGSTDTQYF	TGCGCCAGCAGCTTGGAGCCTAGCGGGAGTACAGATACGCAGTATTTT
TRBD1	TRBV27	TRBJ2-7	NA	CASSLPGTGVEQYF	TGTGCCAGCAGTTTACCCGGGACAGGGGTCGAGCAGTACTTC
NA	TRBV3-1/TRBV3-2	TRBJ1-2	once	CASSLTPVSRYGYTF	TGTGCCAGCAGCCTTACCCCCGTTAGCCGATATGGCTACACCTTC
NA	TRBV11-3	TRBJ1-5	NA	CASSLDKGVPASNQPQHF	TGTGCCAGCAGCTTAGATAAAGGGGTACCCGCCAGCAATCAGCCCCAGCATTTT
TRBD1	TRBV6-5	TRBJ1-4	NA	CASRSGQVNEKLFF	TGTGCCAGCAGGTCGGGACAGGTTAATGAAAAACTGTTTTTT
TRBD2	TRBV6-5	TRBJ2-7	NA	CASSDLAGNNEQYF	TGTGCCAGCAGCGATCTAGCGGGAAATAACGAGCAGTACTTC
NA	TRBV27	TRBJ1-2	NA	CASSLKASGVGGYTF	TGTGCCAGCAGTCTAAAGGCCTCGGGGGTGGGTGGCTACACCTTC
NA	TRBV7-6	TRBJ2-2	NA	CASSLIQGYTGELFF	TGTGCCAGCAGCTTAATACAGGGATACACCGGGGAGCTGTTTTTT
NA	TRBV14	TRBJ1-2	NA	CASSQDGNYGYTF	TGTGCCAGCAGCCAAGACGGTAACTATGGCTACACCTTC
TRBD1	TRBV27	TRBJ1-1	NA	CASSLSVRGATEAFF	TGTGCCAGCAGTTTAAGCGTCAGGGGGGCCACTGAAGCTTTCTTT
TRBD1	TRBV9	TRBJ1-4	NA	CASSTGAVANEKLFF	TGTGCCAGCAGCACAGGGGCAGTCGCTAATGAAAAACTGTTTTTT
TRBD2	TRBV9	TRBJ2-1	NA	CASSASGTSGSHEQFF	TGTGCCAGCAGCGCCTCCGGGACTAGCGGGAGTCACGAGCAGTTCTTC
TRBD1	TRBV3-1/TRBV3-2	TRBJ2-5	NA	CASSRNGQGRETQYF	TGTGCCAGCAGCCGAAACGGACAGGGGAGAGAGACCCAGTACTTC
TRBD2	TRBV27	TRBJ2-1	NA	CASSKLTSGRADEQFF	TGTGCCAGCAGTAAACTTACTAGCGGGAGGGCGGATGAGCAGTTCTTC
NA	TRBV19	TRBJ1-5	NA	CASSQGNSNQPQHF	TGTGCCAGTAGTCAGGGAAATAGCAATCAGCCCCAGCATTTT
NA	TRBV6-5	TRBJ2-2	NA	CASSYFGVGITGELFF	TGTGCCAGCAGTTACTTCGGTGTCGGGATTACCGGGGAGCTGTTTTTT
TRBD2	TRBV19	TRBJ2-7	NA	CASSRQAAVAGVMHEQYF	TGTGCCAGTAGTAGACAGGCAGCCGTAGCGGGAGTGATGCACGAGCAGTACTTC
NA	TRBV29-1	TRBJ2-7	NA	CSVVPGRVGEQYF	TGCAGCGTTGTGCCAGGTCGAGTCGGAGAGCAGTACTTC
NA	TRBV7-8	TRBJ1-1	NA	CASSLERDTEAFF	TGTGCCAGCAGCTTAGAAAGAGACACTGAAGCTTTCTTT
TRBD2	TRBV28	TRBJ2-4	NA	CASSFGTTGKNIQYF	TGTGCCAGCAGCTTCGGGACTACGGGCAAAAACATTCAGTACTTC
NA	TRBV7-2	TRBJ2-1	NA	CASSSQSGATYNEQFF	TGTGCCAGCAGCTCTCAGAGCGGTGCTACCTACAATGAGCAGTTCTTC
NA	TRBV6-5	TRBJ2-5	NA	CASNIAAVRETQYF	TGTGCCAGCAACATCGCAGCGGTGAGAGAGACCCAGTACTTC
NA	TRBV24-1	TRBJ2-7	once	CATRSRLGEQYF	TGTGCCACCCGTTCGCGGTTGGGCGAGCAGTACTTC
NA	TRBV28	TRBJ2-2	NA	CASSRPPPGQNTGELFF	TGTGCCAGCAGTCGACCTCCTCCGGGACAAAACACCGGGGAGCTGTTTTTT
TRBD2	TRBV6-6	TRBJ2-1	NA	CASPPGTSGYNEQFF	TGTGCCAGCCCCCCCGGCACTAGCGGATACAATGAGCAGTTCTTC
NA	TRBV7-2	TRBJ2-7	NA	CASSLASSYEQYF	TGTGCCAGCAGCTTAGCATCCAGCTACGAGCAGTACTTC
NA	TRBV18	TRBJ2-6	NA	CASSPLVTAGANVLTF	TGTGCCAGCTCACCACTGGTCACAGCTGGGGCCAACGTCCTGACTTTC
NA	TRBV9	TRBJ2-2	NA	CASSRRASAAGELFF	TGTGCCAGCAGCCGGAGGGCTAGCGCGGCCGGGGAGCTGTTTTTT
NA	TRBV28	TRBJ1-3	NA	CASVLQLFSGNTIYF	TGTGCCAGCGTTCTACAGCTTTTCTCTGGAAACACCATATATTTT
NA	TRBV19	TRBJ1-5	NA	CASSTTGVGVSNQPQHF	TGTGCCAGTAGTACGACGGGGGTCGGGGTAAGCAATCAGCCCCAGCATTTT
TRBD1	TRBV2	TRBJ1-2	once	CASSIQGGYGGYTF	TGTGCCAGCAGTATTCAGGGGGGCTACGGAGGCTACACCTTC
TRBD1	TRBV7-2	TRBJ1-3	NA	CASSWRTGDGNTIYF	TGTGCCAGCAGCTGGAGGACAGGGGATGGAAACACCATATATTTT
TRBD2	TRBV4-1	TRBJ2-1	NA	CASSQDTGSGRSSYNEQFF	TGCGCCAGCAGCCAAGATACCGGTAGCGGGAGGAGCTCCTACAATGAGCAGTTCTTC
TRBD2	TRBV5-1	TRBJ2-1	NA	CASSLTGAGSSYNEQFF	TGCGCCAGCAGCCTAACCGGAGCGGGAAGCTCCTACAATGAGCAGTTCTTC
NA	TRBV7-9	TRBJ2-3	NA	CASSSQGGGDTQYF	TGTGCCAGCAGCTCACAGGGAGGGGGAGATACGCAGTATTTT
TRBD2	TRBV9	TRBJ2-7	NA	CASSVAGVAGLYEQYF	TGTGCCAGCAGCGTAGCTGGGGTAGCGGGACTCTACGAGCAGTACTTC
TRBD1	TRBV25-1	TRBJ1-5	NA	CASSQTGGNQPQHF	TGTGCCAGCAGTCAAACAGGGGGCAATCAGCCCCAGCATTTT
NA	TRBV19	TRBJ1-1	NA	CASSIVNSPNTEAFF	TGTGCCAGTAGTATAGTGAACAGCCCAAACACTGAAGCTTTCTTT